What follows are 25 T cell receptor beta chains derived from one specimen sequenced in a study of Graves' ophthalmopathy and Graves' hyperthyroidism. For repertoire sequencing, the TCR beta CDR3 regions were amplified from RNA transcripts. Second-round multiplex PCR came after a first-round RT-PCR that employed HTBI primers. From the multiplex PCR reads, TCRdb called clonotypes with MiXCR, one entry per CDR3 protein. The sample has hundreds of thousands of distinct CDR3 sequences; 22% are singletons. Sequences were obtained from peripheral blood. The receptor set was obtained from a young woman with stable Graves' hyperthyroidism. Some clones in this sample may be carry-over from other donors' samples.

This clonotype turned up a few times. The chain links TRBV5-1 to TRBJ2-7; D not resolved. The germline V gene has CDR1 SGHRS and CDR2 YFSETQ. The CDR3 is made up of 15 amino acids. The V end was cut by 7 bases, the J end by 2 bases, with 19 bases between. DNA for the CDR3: TGCGCCAGCGCCGGCAGCCCGCAAACTCCCTACGAGCAGTACTTC. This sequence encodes CASAGSPQTPYEQYF.

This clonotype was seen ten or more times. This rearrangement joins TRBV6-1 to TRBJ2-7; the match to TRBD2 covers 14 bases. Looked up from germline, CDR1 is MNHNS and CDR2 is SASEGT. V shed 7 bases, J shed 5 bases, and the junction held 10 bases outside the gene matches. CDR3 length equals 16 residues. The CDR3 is CASTGTSGRYVNEQYF. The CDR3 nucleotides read TGTGCCAGCACCGGGACTAGCGGGAGATATGTGAACGAGCAGTACTTC.

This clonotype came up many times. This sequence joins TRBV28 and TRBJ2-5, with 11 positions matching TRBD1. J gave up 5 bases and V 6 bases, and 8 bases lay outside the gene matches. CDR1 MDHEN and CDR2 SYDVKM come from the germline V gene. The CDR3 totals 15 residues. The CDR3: CASRLGQGAGETQYF. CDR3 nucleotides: TGTGCCAGCAGACTTGGACAGGGGGCGGGGGAGACCCAGTACTTC.

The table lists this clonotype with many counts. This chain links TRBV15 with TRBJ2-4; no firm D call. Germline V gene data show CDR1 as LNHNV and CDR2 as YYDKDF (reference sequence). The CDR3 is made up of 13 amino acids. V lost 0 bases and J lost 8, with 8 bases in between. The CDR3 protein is CATSRDGRDIQYF. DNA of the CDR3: TGTGCCACCAGCAGAGATGGACGAGACATTCAGTACTTC. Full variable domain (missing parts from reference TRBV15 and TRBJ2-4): DAMVIQNPRYQVTQFGKPVTLSCSQTLNHNVMYWYQQKSSQAPKLLFHYYDKDFNNEADTPDNFQSRRPNTSFCFLDIRSPGLGDTAMYLCATSRDGRDIQYFGAGTRLSVL.

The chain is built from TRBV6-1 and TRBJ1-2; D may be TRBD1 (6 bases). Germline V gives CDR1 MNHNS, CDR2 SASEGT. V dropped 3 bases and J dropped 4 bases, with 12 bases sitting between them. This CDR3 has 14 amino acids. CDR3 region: CASSDLYRAYGYTF. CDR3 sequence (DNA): TGTGCCAGCAGTGATCTCTACAGGGCCTATGGCTACACCTTC.

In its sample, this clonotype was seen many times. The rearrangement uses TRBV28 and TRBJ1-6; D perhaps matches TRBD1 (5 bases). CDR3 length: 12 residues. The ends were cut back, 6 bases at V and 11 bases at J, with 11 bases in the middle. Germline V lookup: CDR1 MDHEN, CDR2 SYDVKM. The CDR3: CASSQGKPPLHF. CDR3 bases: TGTGCCAGCAGCCAGGGTAAACCACCCCTCCACTTT.

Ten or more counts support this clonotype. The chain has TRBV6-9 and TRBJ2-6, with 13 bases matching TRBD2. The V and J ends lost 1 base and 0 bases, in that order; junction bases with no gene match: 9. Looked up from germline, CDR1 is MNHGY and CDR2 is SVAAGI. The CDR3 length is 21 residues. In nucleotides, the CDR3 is TGTGCCAGCAGTTATTTGACTAGCGGGAGGCCCCCCCTCTCTGGGGCCAACGTCCTGACTTTC. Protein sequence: CASSYLTSGRPPLSGANVLTF.

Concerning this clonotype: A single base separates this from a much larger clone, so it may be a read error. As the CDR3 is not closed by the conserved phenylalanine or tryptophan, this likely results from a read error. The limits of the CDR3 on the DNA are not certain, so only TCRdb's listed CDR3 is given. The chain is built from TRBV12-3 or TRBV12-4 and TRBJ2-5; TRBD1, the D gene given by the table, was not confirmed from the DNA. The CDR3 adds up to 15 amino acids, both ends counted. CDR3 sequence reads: CASSLEPQGEETKYS.

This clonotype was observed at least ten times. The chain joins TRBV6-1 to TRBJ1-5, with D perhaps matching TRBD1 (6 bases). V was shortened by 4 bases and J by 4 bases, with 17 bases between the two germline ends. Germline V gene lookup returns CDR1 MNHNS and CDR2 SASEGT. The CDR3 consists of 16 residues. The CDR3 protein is CASSVTYQGKNQPQHF. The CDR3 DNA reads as TGTGCCAGCAGTGTGACGTACCAGGGGAAAAATCAGCCCCAGCATTTT.

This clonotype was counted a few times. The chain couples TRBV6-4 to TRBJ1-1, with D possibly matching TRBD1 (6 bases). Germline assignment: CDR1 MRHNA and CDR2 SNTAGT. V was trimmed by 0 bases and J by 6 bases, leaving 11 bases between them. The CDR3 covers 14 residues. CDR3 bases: TGTGCCAGCAGTGACTCGGGGGAGGGGGCTGAAGCTTTCTTT. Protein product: CASSDSGEGAEAFF.

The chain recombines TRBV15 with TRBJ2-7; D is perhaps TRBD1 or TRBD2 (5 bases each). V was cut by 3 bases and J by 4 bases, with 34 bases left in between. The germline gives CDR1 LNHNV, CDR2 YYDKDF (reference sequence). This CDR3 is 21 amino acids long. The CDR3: CATSSQGLGDYFAPPGYEQYF. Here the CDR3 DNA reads TGTGCCACCAGCAGCCAGGGTCTGGGCGACTACTTCGCGCCTCCGGGGTACGAGCAGTACTTC.

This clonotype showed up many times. CDR3 sequence (DNA): TGTGCCAGCAGCTTAGAACTAGCGGGAGGAGGCTACGAGCAGTACTTC. Protein product: CASSLELAGGGYEQYF. V is TRBV7-8 and J is TRBJ2-7; 12 bases fit TRBD2. This CDR3 contains 16 residues. V shed 1 base, J shed 3 bases, and the junction held 4 bases outside the gene matches. CDR1 and CDR2 from the germline V gene are SGHVS and FQNEAQ.

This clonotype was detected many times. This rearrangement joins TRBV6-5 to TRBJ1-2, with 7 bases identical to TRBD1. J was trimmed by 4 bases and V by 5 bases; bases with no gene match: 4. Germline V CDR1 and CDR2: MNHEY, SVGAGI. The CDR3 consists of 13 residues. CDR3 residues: CASSHGQVYGYTF. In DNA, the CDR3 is TGTGCCAGCAGTCACGGACAGGTCTATGGCTACACCTTC.

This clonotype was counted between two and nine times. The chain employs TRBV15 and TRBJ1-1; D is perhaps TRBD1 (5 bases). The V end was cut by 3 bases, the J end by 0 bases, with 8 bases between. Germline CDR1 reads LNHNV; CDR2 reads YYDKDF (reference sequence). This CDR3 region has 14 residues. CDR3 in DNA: TGTGCCACCAGCAGTTCAGGGATGAACACTGAAGCTTTCTTT. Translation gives CATSSSGMNTEAFF.

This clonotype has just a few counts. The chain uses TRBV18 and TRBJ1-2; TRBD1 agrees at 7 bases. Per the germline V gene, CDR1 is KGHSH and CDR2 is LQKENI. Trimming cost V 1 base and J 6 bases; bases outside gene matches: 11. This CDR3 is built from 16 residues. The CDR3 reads CASSPLTEGAWNGYTF. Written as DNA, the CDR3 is TGTGCCAGCTCACCACTGACAGAGGGGGCATGGAATGGCTACACCTTC.

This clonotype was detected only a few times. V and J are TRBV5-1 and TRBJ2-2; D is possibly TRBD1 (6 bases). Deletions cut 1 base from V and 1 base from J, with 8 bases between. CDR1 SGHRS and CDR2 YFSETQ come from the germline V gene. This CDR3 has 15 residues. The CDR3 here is CASSLTGRNTGELFF. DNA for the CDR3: TGCGCCAGCAGCTTGACAGGGCGGAACACCGGGGAGCTGTTTTTT.

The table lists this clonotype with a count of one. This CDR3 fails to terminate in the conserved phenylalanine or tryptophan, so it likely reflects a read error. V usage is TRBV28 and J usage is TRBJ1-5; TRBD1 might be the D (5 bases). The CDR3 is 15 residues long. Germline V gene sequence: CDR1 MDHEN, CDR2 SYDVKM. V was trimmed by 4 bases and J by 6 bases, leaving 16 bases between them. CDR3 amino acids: CASSSYGRGGQPQHV. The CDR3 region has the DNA TGTGCCAGCAGTTCATACGGGAGGGGTGGTCAGCCCCAGCATGTT.

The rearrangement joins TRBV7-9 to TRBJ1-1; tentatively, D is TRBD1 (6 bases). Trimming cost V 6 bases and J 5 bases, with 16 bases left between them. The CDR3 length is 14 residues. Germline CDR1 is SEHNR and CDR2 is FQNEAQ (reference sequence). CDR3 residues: CASRYREGGTEAFF. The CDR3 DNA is TGTGCCAGCAGATACAGGGAGGGGGGGACTGAAGCTTTCTTT.

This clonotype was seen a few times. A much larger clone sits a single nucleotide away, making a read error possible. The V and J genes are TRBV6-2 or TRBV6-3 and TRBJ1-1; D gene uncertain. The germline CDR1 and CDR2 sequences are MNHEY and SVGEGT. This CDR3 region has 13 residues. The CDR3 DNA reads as TGTGCCAGCAGTGAGATGGCGAACACTGAAGCTTGCTTT. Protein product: CASSEMANTEACF.

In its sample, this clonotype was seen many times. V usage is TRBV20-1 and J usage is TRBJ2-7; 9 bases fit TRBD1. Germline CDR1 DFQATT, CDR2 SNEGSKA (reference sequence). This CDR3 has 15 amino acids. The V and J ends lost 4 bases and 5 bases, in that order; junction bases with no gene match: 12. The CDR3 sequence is CSAIHPGTGLNEQYF. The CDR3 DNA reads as TGCAGTGCTATTCATCCCGGGACAGGGCTCAACGAGCAGTACTTC.

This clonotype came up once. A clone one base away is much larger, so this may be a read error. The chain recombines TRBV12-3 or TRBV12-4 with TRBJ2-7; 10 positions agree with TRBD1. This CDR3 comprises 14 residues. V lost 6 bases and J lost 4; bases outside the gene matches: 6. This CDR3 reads CASSRGTGEYEQYF. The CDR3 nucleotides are TGTGCCAGCAGCCGGGGGACAGGGGAATACGAGCAGTACTTC.

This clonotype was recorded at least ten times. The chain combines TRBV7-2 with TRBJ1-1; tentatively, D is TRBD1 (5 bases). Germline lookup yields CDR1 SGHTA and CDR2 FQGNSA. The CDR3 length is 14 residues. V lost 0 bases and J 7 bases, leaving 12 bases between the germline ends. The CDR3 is CASSLAPDRREAFF. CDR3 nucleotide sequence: TGTGCCAGCAGCTTAGCTCCCGACAGACGTGAAGCTTTCTTT.

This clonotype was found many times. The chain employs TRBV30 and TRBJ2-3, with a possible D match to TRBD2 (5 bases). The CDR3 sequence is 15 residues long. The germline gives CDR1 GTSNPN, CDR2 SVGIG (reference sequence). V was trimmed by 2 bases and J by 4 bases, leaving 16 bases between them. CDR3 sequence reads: CAWSFGLPSADTQYF. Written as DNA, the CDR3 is TGTGCCTGGAGTTTCGGACTCCCTTCCGCAGATACGCAGTATTTT.

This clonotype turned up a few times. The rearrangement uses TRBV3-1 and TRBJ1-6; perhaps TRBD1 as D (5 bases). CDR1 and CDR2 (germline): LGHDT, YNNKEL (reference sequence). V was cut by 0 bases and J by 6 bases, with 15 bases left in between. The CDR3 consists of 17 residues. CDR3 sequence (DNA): TGTGCCAGCAGCCAAGATGCGGGGACCAGGGTTAATTCACCCCTCCACTTT. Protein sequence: CASSQDAGTRVNSPLHF.

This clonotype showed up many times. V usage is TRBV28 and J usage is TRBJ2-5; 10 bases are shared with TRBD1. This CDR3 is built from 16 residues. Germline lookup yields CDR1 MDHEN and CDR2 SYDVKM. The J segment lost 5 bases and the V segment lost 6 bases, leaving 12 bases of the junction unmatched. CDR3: CASSGNRQGARETQYF. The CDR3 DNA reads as TGTGCCAGCAGCGGCAATAGACAGGGGGCGCGGGAGACCCAGTACTTC. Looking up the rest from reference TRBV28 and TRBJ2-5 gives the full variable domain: DVKVTQSSRYLVKRTGEKVFLECVQDMDHENMFWYRQDPGLGLRLIYFSYDVKMKEKGDIPEGYSVSREKKERFSLILESASTNQTSMYLCASSGNRQGARETQYFGPGTRLLVL.